This entry features one T cell receptor beta chain sequence. Its antigen is unidentified. This entry belongs to a study of cytomegalovirus exposure and HLA in healthy donors. PCR used 60 Vbeta primers and 13 Jbeta primers. Study processing details: There were some 87 million unique TCR beta chains by a later count, and about 11 million of them were shared. Produced via immunoSEQ multiplex PCR; TCRdb's table is partial and in-frame only. The DNA was the basis for D and trimming; V, J and clone size are from that table. The table has 150,000 to 200,000 clones, 70% to 80% seen once; the top ten hold about 2.5%. Whole-study findings and limits: Earlier analysis yielded a pattern in which most TCR beta V segments were productive about 90% or about 30% of the time. As was reported, the HLA-A and HLA-B alleles of most subjects were accurately predicted from TCR beta sequences.

There are 13 residues in the CDR3. CDR1 is MDHEN and CDR2 is SYDVKM in the germline V gene. V dropped 6 bases and J dropped 13 bases, with 21 bases sitting between them. This sequence joins TRBV28 and TRBJ1-2, with D perhaps matching TRBD1 (6 bases). The material sequenced was PBMCs. The TCR originated in a woman aged 45-65 years in good health and CMV-seronegative. CDR3 sequence: CASRPDPFTGITF. DNA for the CDR3: TGTGCCAGCAGACCTGACCCTTTTACAGGGATCACCTTC.